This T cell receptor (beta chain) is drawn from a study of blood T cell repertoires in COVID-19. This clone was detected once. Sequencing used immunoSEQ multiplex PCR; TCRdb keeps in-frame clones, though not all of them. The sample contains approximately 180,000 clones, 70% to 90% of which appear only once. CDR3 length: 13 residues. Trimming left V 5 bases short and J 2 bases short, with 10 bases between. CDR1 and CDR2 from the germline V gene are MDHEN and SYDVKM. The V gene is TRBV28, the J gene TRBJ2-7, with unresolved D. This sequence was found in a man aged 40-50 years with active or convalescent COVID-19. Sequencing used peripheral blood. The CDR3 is CASSLSATYEQYF. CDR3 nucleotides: TGTGCCAGCAGTCTAAGTGCAACCTACGAGCAGTACTTC.